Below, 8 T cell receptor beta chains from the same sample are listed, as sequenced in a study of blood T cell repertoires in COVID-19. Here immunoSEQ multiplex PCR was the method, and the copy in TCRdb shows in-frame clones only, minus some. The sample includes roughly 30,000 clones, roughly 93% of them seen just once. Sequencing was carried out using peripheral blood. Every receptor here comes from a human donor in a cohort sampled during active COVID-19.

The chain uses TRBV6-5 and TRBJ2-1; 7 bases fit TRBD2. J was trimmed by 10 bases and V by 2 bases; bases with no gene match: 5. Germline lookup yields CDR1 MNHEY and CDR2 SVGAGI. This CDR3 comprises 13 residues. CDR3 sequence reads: CASSYGGGLEQFF. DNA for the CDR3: TGTGCCAGCAGTTACGGGGGGGGACTAGAGCAGTTCTTC.

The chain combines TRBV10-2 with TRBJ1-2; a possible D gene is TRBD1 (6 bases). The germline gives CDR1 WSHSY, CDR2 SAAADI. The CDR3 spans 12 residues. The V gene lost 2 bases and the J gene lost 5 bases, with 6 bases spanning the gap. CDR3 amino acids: CASSETGYGYTF. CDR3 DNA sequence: TGCGCCAGCAGTGAGACAGGGTATGGCTACACCTTC.

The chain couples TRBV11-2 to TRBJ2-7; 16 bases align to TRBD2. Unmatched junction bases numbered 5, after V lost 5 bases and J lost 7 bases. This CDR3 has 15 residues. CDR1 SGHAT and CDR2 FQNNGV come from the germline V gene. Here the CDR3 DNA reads TGTGCCAGCAGCCCGGGACTAGCGGGGGGGGGAGAGCAGTACTTC. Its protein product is CASSPGLAGGGEQYF.

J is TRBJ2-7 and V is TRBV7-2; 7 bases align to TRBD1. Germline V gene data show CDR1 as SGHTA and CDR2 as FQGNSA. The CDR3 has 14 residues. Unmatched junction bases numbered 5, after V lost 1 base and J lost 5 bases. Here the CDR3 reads CASSLGGQNHEQYF. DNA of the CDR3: TGTGCCAGCAGCTTAGGGGGACAGAACCACGAGCAGTACTTC. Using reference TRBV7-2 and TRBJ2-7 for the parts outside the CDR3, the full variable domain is GAGVSQSPSNKVTEKGKDVELRCDPISGHTALYWYRQSLGQGLEFLIYFQGNSAPDKSGLPSDRFSAERTGGSVSTLTIQRTQQEDSAVYLCASSLGGQNHEQYFGPGTRLTVT.

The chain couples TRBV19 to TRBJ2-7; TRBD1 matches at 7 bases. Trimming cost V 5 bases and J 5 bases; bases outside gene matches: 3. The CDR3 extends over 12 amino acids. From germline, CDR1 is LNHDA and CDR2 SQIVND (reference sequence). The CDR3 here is CASSDRVHEQYF. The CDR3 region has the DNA TGTGCCAGTAGTGACAGGGTCCACGAGCAGTACTTC. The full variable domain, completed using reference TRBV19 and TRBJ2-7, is DGGITQSPKYLFRKEGQNVTLSCEQNLNHDAMYWYRQDPGQGLRLIYYSQIVNDFQKGDIAEGYSVSREKKESFPLTVTSAQKNPTAFYLCASSDRVHEQYFGPGTRLTVT.

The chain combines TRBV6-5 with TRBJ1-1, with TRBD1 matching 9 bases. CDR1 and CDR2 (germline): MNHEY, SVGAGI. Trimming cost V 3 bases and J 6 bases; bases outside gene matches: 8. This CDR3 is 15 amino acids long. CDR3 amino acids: CASSYLGQGRPEAFF. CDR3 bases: TGTGCCAGCAGTTATCTCGGACAGGGGAGACCTGAAGCTTTCTTT.

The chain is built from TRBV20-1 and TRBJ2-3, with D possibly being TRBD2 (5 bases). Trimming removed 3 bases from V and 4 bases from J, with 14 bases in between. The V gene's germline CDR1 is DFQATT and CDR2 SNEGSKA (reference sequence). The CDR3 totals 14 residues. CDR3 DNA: TGCAGTGCTAGTATTGAGAGGGAGTCAGATACGCAGTATTTT. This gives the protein CSASIERESDTQYF.

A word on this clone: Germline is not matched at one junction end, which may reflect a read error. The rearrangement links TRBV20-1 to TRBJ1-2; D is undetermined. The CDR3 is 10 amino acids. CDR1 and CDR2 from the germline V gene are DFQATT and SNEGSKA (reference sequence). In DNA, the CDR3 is TGCAGTGCTAAAGAGAGGTTATGGGTCTTC. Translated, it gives CSAKERLWVF.